A selection of T cell receptor beta chains follows, all from one sample in a study of identical twins. Via MiXCR, TCRdb re-called the 5' RACE reads, giving one row per CDR3 protein. The repertoire consists of 350,000 or so distinct CDR3 sequences, with roughly 9% occurring once and the leading ten covering roughly 8.7%. Sequences were obtained from naive T cells sorted from blood. All receptors come from a woman in her 50s in good health. Both conserved end residues are part of each CDR3. Each record gives: D gene, CDR3 length, V gene, clone size, J gene, CDR3 DNA, CDR3 protein. The D gene is left open where the match is weak. Clone size, where shown, is once, few, many, or a class for clones that have expanded.

>.|12|TRBV10-3|many|TRBJ2-5
TGTGCCACAGGCACAATCGAGGAGACCCAGTACTTC
CATGTIEETQYF
>.|15|TRBV20-1|.|TRBJ1-1
TGCAGTGCTATGGCAGGCCCACCCCAAAACACTGAAGCTTTCTTT
CSAMAGPPQNTEAFF
>TRBD2|14|TRBV20-1|many|TRBJ2-5
TGCAGTGCTGCAAGCGGGAGGGCTCGAGAGACCCAGTACTTC
CSAASGRARETQYF
>TRBD1|13|TRBV6-5|.|TRBJ2-7
TGTGCCAGTGGGACAGGGGGTGAATACGAGCAGTACTTC
CASGTGGEYEQYF
>TRBD1|15|TRBV6-5|few|TRBJ1-1
TGTGCCAGCAGTTACTCCACAGGGGAGAACACTGAAGCTTTCTTT
CASSYSTGENTEAFF
>.|14|TRBV2|few|TRBJ2-2
TGTGCCAGCAGTTTTACTCGTTACACCGGGGAGCTGTTTTTT
CASSFTRYTGELFF
>.|13|TRBV5-1|few|TRBJ2-7
TGCGCCAGCAGTCCCGGTTGGGGGTACGAGCAGTACTTC
CASSPGWGYEQYF
>.|15|TRBV20-1|few|TRBJ2-4
TGCAGTGCTAAACGCCTGATATCGGTTAAAAACATTCAGTACTTC
CSAKRLISVKNIQYF
>.|16|TRBV27|.|TRBJ2-2
TGTGCCAGCAGACCAGACAGGCGCCGAATTACCGGGGAGCTGTTTTTT
CASRPDRRRITGELFF
>TRBD2|15|TRBV9|few|TRBJ2-1
TGTGCCAGCAGCGTTAGCCTAGCGGGAGACAATGAGCAGTTCTTC
CASSVSLAGDNEQFF
>.|14|TRBV12-3/TRBV12-4|.|TRBJ1-6
TGTGCCAGCAACGTAGGGGGGGTTTCCTCACCCCTCCACTTT
CASNVGGVSSPLHF
>.|13|TRBV7-7|few|TRBJ2-3
TGTGCCAGCAGCATGGGGGGCGCCGGTACGCAGTATTTT
CASSMGGAGTQYF
>TRBD2|16|TRBV6-5|many|TRBJ2-5
TGTGCCAGCAGTTACTCGTCGCTAGCGGGAGTAGAGACCCAGTACTTC
CASSYSSLAGVETQYF
>.|16|TRBV29-1|few|TRBJ2-1
TGCAGCGTTGACGCTACGGCACGCGGGCCCTACAATGAGCAGTTCTTC
CSVDATARGPYNEQFF
>.|14|TRBV7-9|.|TRBJ1-2
TGTGCCAGCAGCCTTCTGGCTATTAGCGGTGGCTACACCTTC
CASSLLAISGGYTF
>TRBD1|12|TRBV20-1|.|TRBJ2-1
TGCAGTGCTAGAAGGTTAGGGGACAGGCAGTTCTTC
CSARRLGDRQFF
>TRBD2|18|TRBV4-1|few|TRBJ2-1
TGCGCCAGCAGCCAAGGCCCTCCCGGGACTAGCGGGAGAAATGAGCAGTTCTTC
CASSQGPPGTSGRNEQFF
>.|14|TRBV30|.|TRBJ2-1
TGTGCCTGGAGTGTTGGAGGGGTCATGAATGAGCAGTTCTTC
CAWSVGGVMNEQFF
>.|14|TRBV24-1|few|TRBJ2-5
TGTGCCACCAGTGAGGCGACAATTCCGGAGACCCAGTACTTC
CATSEATIPETQYF
>TRBD2|17|TRBV4-1|few|TRBJ2-3
TGCGCCAGCAGCCAAGAGTGGAGCGGGAGGGCCCAAGATACGCAGTATTTT
CASSQEWSGRAQDTQYF
>.|15|TRBV12-3/TRBV12-4|.|TRBJ1-5
TGTGCCAGCAGTTTAGAGGGGCCCCACAATCAGCCCCAGCATTTT
CASSLEGPHNQPQHF
>.|14|TRBV7-6|many|TRBJ2-2
TGTGCCAGCAGCTTAATTCTCAACACCGGGGAGCTGTTTTTT
CASSLILNTGELFF
>.|15|TRBV10-3|many|TRBJ2-1
TGTGCCATCAGTGAGTCGGGAAGCTCCTACAATGAGCAGTTCTTC
CAISESGSSYNEQFF
>TRBD2|16|TRBV11-2|few|TRBJ2-1
TGTGCCAGCAGCGCCAGACTAGCGGGAGTCAGTAATGAGCAGTTCTTC
CASSARLAGVSNEQFF
>TRBD2|16|TRBV5-1|few|TRBJ2-4
TGCGCCAGCAGCCCAGCCATCTCCGGGACTAGCGGTGTTCAGTACTTC
CASSPAISGTSGVQYF
>.|16|TRBV18|.|TRBJ2-7
TGTGCCAGCTCACTACGCGGCGCAGGAAGGTCCTACGAGCAGTACTTC
CASSLRGAGRSYEQYF
>.|15|TRBV6-2/TRBV6-3|.|TRBJ2-7
TGTGCCAGCAGCTACGGGGGCCCCTTAAGCTACGAGCAGTACTTC
CASSYGGPLSYEQYF
>.|14|TRBV10-1|many|TRBJ2-3
TGCGCCAGCAGGGAGTCTCGGAGCACAGATACGCAGTATTTT
CASRESRSTDTQYF
>.|15|TRBV27|.|TRBJ2-1
TGTGCCAGCAGTTTAGAAGGACCAAGGGGGAATGAGCAGTTCTTC
CASSLEGPRGNEQFF
>.|16|TRBV19|few|TRBJ1-1
TGTGCCAGTAGTATAATATTAGACGTAGGACACCGTGAAGCTTTCTTT
CASSIILDVGHREAFF
>TRBD2|17|TRBV15|few|TRBJ2-5
TGTGCCACCAGCAGACACACTAGCGGGAGGGCCGGAGGGACCCAGTACTTC
CATSRHTSGRAGGTQYF
>TRBD2|13|TRBV12-3/TRBV12-4|many|TRBJ2-5
TGTGCCAGCAACCTGGGGGGGTTGGAGACCCAGTACTTC
CASNLGGLETQYF
>TRBD1|14|TRBV13|.|TRBJ2-5
TGTGCCAGCAACTTAGGGGGCAACGGGGAGACCCAGTACTTC
CASNLGGNGETQYF
>TRBD1|14|TRBV20-1|many|TRBJ1-2
TGCAGTGCTAGAATCCCGGGACAGGTGTCCGGCTACACCTTC
CSARIPGQVSGYTF
>TRBD2|15|TRBV5-1|many|TRBJ2-1
TGCGCCAGCAGCTCCGGACTAGCGGGAGTCAATGAGCAGTTCTTC
CASSSGLAGVNEQFF
>TRBD1|14|TRBV5-1|.|TRBJ2-5
TGCGCCAGCAGCTTGGGACAGGGGAAAGAGACCCAGTACTTC
CASSLGQGKETQYF
>.|15|TRBV5-6|.|TRBJ1-4
TGTGCCAGCAGCCCCACGCGGCGGACTAATGAAAAACTGTTTTTT
CASSPTRRTNEKLFF
>.|14|TRBV20-1|few|TRBJ2-1
TGCAGTGCTAGAGTTTACAGGGTCTACAATGAGCAGTTCTTC
CSARVYRVYNEQFF
>TRBD1|13|TRBV7-9|many|TRBJ2-7
TGTGCCAGCAGCCTCGGGACAGGCTACGAGCAGTACTTC
CASSLGTGYEQYF
>.|14|TRBV16|.|TRBJ1-5
TGTGCCAGCAGCCAGAACTTGGGAAATCAGCCCCAGCATTTT
CASSQNLGNQPQHF
>TRBD1|12|TRBV29-1|.|TRBJ2-5
TGCAGCGTTTTGGGACAGCGGGAGACCCAGTACTTC
CSVLGQRETQYF
>TRBD1|14|TRBV2|many|TRBJ2-7
TGTGCCAGCAGCTCTGGACAGGCTTCCTACGAGCAGTACTTC
CASSSGQASYEQYF
>.|11|TRBV10-3|many|TRBJ2-1
TGTGCCATCAGCGGGAGCAATGAGCAGTTCTTC
CAISGSNEQFF
>TRBD1|15|TRBV6-5|few|TRBJ2-1
TGTGCCAGCAGTCCGCGGGACAGGGCCTACAATGAGCAGTTCTTC
CASSPRDRAYNEQFF
>.|19|TRBV7-2|few|TRBJ2-1
TGTGCCAGCAGCTCCAGAGGGGGTCTAGCAGGAAGCTCCTACAATGAGCAGTTCTTC
CASSSRGGLAGSSYNEQFF
>.|13|TRBV24-1|many|TRBJ2-2
TGTGCCACCAGAAACCACATCACCGGGGAGCTGTTTTTT
CATRNHITGELFF
>.|15|TRBV27|.|TRBJ2-2
TGTGCCAGCAGTACCCGGGACCAGAACACCGGGGAGCTGTTTTTT
CASSTRDQNTGELFF
>.|14|TRBV4-1|few|TRBJ2-1
TGCGCCAGCAGCCAAGATACACAACGGGAGATAAAGTTCTTC
CASSQDTQREIKFF
>.|14|TRBV3-1|many|TRBJ1-4
TGTGCCAGCAGCCAAGCAGGGCTTGGTGAAAAACTGTTTTTT
CASSQAGLGEKLFF
>.|15|TRBV2|once|TRBJ2-6
TGTGCCAGCTGGCGCGGATTCTCTGGGGCCAACGTCCTGACTTTC
CASWRGFSGANVLTF
>.|15|TRBV24-1|few|TRBJ2-1
TGTGCCACCAGGAATGCCCAGGGATCGGATGGTGAGCAGTTCTTC
CATRNAQGSDGEQFF
>TRBD2|18|TRBV15|.|TRBJ2-7
TGTGCCACCAGCAGACTCCCGGGACTAGCGGTGAGCTCCTACGAGCAGTACTTC
CATSRLPGLAVSSYEQYF